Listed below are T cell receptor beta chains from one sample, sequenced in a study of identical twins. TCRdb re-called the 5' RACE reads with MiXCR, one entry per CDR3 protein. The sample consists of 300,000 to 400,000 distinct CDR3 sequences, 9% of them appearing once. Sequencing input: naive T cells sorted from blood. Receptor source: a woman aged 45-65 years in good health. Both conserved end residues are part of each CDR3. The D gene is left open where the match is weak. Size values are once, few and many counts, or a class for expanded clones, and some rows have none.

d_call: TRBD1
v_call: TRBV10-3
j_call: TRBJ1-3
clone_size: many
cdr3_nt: TGTGCCATCAGCGCTGACAGGGAGGCAAACACCATATATTTT
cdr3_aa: CAISADREANTIYF

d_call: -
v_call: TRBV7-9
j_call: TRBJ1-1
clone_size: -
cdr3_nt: TGTGCCAGCAGCTGGGAGAGAAACACTGAAGCTTTCTTT
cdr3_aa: CASSWERNTEAFF

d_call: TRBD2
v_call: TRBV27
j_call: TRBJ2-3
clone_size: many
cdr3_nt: TGTGCCAGCAGAAGCTCGGGACTAGCGGGTCGGGATACGCAGTATTTT
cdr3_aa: CASRSSGLAGRDTQYF

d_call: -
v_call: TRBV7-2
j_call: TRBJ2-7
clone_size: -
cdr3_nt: TGTGCCAGCAGCTTACATCGAGGCCCCCATACCTACGAGCAGTACTTC
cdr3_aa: CASSLHRGPHTYEQYF

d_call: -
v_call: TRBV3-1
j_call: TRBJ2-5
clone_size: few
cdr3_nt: TGTGCCAGCAGCCAAGATGGAGGGAAGCAAGAGACCCAGTACTTC
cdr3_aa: CASSQDGGKQETQYF

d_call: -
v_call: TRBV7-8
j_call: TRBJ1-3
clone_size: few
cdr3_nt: TGTGCCAGCAGCCCAGGTAGCCCTGGAAACACCATATATTTT
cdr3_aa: CASSPGSPGNTIYF

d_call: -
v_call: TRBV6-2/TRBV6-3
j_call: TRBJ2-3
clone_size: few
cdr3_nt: TGTGCCAGCAGTTACGGGACTCTGGGCGGCACAGATACGCAGTATTTT
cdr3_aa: CASSYGTLGGTDTQYF

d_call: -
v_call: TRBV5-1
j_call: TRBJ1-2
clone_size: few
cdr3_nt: TGCGCCAGCAGCTTCACTCGTTGGGGCTACACCTTC
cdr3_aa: CASSFTRWGYTF

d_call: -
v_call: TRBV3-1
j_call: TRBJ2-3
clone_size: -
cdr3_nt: TGTGCCAGCAGCCAAGAAGAAAGGTTAGATACGCAGTATTTT
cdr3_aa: CASSQEERLDTQYF

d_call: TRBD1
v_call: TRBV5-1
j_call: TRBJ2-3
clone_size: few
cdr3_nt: TGCGCCAGCAGCAAAGGGGACAGGGAGTCTCCAGATACGCAGTATTTT
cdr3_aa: CASSKGDRESPDTQYF

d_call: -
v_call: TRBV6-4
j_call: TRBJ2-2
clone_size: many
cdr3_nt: TGTGCCAGCAGTGAAACGGAAGGCGGGGAGCTGTTTTTT
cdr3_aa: CASSETEGGELFF

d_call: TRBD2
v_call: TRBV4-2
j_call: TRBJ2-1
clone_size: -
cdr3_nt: TGTGCCAGCAGCCAAGAGGGCGGGAGGAGCTATGAGCAGTTCTTC
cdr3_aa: CASSQEGGRSYEQFF

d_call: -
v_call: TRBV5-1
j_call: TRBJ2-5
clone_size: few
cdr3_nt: TGCGCCAGCAGCTTGGGAGGGGGAGCGGAGACCCAGTACTTC
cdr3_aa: CASSLGGGAETQYF

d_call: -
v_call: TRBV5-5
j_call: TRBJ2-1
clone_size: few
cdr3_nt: TGTGCCAGCAGCCAGATTCCCCACAATGAGCAGTTCTTC
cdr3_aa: CASSQIPHNEQFF

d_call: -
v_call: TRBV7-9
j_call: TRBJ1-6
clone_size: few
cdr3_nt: TGTGCCAGCAGCCCAGACAGTGCGGCCCTCCACTTT
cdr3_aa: CASSPDSAALHF

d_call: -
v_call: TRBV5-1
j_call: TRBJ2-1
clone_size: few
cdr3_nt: TGCGCCAGCAGCTTAGGAGGGGGGAGTGAGCAGTTCTTC
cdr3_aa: CASSLGGGSEQFF

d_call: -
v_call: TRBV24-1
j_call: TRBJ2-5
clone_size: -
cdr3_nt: TGTGCCACCAGTGAACCGACCGGGGCTAAAGAGACCCAGTACTTC
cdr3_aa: CATSEPTGAKETQYF

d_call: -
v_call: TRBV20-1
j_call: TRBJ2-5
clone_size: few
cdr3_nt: TGCAGTGCTAGAAAGGGAGATGAGACCCAGTACTTC
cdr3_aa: CSARKGDETQYF

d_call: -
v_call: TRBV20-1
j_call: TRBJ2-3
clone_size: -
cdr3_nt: TGCAGTGCTTACCGGGCCTCAATCCAGGGCACAGATACGCAGTATTTT
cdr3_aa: CSAYRASIQGTDTQYF

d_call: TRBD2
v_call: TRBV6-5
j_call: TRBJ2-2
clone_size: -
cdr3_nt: TGTGCCAGCAGTTACCTAGATCCCGGACTAGCGAAGACCGGGGAGCTGTTTTTT
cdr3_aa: CASSYLDPGLAKTGELFF

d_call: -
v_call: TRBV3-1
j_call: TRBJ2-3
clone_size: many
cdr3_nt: TGTGCCAGCAGTTACAGGGCTCCCTCAGATACGCAGTATTTT
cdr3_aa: CASSYRAPSDTQYF

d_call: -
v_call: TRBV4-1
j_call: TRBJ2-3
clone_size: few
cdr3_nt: TGCGCCAGCAGCCAAGAGGGCATACACCCCAACACAGATACGCAGTATTTT
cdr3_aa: CASSQEGIHPNTDTQYF

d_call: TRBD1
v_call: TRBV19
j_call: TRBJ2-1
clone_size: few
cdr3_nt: TGTGCCACCAAAAGGGGGCCCAGCTCCTACAATGAGCAGTTCTTC
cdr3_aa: CATKRGPSSYNEQFF

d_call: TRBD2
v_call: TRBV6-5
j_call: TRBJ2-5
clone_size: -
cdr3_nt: TGTGCCACCCGACTAGCCCTCCAAGAGACCCAGTACTTC
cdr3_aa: CATRLALQETQYF

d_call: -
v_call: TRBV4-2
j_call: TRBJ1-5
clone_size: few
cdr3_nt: TGTGCCAGCAGCCAAGATCTGCAGACCAATCAGCCCCAGCATTTT
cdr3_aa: CASSQDLQTNQPQHF

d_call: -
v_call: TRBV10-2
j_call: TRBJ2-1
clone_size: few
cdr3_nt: TGCGCCAGCAGGAAACTGGAGGGTGAGCAGTTCTTC
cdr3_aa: CASRKLEGEQFF

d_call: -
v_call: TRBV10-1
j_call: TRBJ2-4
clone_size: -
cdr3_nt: TGCGCCAGCAGTGAGTCAGGGAGGGGGAAGGACATTCAGTACTTC
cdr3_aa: CASSESGRGKDIQYF

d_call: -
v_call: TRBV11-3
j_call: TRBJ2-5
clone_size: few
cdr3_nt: TGTGCCAGCAGCTTAGTGCAGAAAGAGACCCAGTACTTC
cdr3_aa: CASSLVQKETQYF

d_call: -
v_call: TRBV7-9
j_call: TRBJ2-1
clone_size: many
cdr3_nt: TGTGCCAGCAGCTTAGTTTTCTATGAGCAGTTCTTC
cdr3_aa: CASSLVFYEQFF

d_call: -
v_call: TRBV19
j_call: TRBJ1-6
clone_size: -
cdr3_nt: TGTGCCAGTATGGACAGTCCACCCCTCCACTTT
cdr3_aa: CASMDSPPLHF

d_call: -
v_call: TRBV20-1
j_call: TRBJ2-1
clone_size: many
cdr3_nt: TGCAGTGCTAGAGACGGTTCGAATCGCTACAATGAGCAGTTCTTC
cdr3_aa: CSARDGSNRYNEQFF

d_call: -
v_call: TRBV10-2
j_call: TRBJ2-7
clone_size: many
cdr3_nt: TGCGCCAGCAGCCTAGCTGAGGGCGCCCCTTACGAGCAGTACTTC
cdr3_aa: CASSLAEGAPYEQYF

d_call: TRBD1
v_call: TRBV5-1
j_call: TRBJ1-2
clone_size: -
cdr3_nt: TGCGCCAGCAGCCCAACAGGGGTCGGATATGGCTACACCTTC
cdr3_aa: CASSPTGVGYGYTF

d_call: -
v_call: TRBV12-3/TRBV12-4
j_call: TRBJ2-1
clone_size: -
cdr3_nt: TGTGCCAGCAGTTTAAGCCGCAATCAGGAGCAGTTCTTC
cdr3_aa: CASSLSRNQEQFF

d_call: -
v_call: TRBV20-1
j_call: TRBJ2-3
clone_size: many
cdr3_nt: TGCAGTGCGTCGGCTCGTTTGGGGGATACGCAGTATTTT
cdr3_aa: CSASARLGDTQYF

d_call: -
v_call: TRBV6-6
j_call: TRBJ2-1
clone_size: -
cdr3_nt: TGTGCCAGCAGTTCCCCGACAGGTCCTTCCTACAATGAGCAGTTCTTC
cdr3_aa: CASSSPTGPSYNEQFF

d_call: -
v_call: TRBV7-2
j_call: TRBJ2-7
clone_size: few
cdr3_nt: TGTGCCAGCAGCTTAGATGGCTTGGGCTACGAGCAGTACTTC
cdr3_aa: CASSLDGLGYEQYF

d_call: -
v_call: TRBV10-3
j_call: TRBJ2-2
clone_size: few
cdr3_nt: TGTGCCATCACCGGACTGGACACCGGGGAGCTGTTTTTT
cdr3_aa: CAITGLDTGELFF

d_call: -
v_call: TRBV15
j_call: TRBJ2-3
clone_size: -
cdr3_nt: TGTGCCACCAGCAGGGCAGGGGGCACAGATACGCAGTATTTT
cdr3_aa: CATSRAGGTDTQYF

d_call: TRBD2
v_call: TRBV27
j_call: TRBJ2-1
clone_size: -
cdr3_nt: TGTGCCAGCAGTTTTCGACTCGTAGCGGGAGGGCTGAATGAGCAGTTCTTC
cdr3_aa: CASSFRLVAGGLNEQFF

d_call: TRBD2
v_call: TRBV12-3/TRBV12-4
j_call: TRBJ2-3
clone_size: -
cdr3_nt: TGTGCCAGCAGGACTAGCGGGAGTGTGGATACGCAGTATTTT
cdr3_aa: CASRTSGSVDTQYF

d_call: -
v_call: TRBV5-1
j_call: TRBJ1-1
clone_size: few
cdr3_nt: TGCGCCAGCAGCTCGACGGTTGGCACTGAAGCTTTCTTT
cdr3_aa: CASSSTVGTEAFF

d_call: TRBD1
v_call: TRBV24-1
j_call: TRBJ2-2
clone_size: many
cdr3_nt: TGTGCCACCAGTGTGAGGACAGGGGGCACCGGGGAGCTGTTTTTT
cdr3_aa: CATSVRTGGTGELFF

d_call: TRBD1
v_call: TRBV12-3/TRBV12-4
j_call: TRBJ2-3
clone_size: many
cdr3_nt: TGTGCCAGTTCAGGGGGAAACACAGATACGCAGTATTTT
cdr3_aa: CASSGGNTDTQYF

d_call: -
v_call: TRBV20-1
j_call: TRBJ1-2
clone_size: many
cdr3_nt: TGCAGTGCTAGTCAGGGTGCGAACTATGGCTACACCTTC
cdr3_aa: CSASQGANYGYTF

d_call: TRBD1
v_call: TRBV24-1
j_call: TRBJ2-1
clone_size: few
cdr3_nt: TGTGCCACCAGTGAATATGGGACAGGAAGCTCCTACAATGAGCAGTTCTTC
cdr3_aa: CATSEYGTGSSYNEQFF

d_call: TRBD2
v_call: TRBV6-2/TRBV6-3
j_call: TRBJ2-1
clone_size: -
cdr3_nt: TGTGCCAGCAGTCCCCAGCCTAGCGGGGCCTACAATGAGCAGTTCTTC
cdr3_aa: CASSPQPSGAYNEQFF

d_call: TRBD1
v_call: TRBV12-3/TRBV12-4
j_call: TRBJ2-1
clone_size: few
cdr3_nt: TGTGCCAGCAGTTTAGATTACAGGGGAAGGAATGAGCAGTTCTTC
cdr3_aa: CASSLDYRGRNEQFF